These T cell receptor beta chains were read from a single sample in a study of shared clonotypes between healthy human individuals. The table came from immunoSEQ multiplex PCR; TCRdb's copy has only in-frame clones and leaves some out. This table has more than 1 million clones, around 82% appearing once. The sequencing sample was made of memory CD4+ T cells from PBMCs. These TCRs come from a young man in good health. Some clones in this sample may be carry-over from other donors' samples. CDR3s include the opening cysteine and the closing phenylalanine or tryptophan. Each record gives: J gene, D gene, V gene, clone size, CDR3 protein, CDR3 DNA. D genes are given only for firm matches. Clone size is shown for a subset of rows, as once, few, many or a class of expanded clone.

TRBJ2-7,TRBD2,TRBV28,-,CASEEAGAHSYEQYF,TGTGCCAGTGAAGAAGCGGGAGCACACTCCTACGAGCAGTACTTC
TRBJ2-7,-,TRBV11-2,-,CASSTQGGGAHEQYF,TGTGCCAGCAGCACCCAGGGAGGGGGGGCCCACGAGCAGTACTTC
TRBJ1-1,-,TRBV11-2,-,CASSLMGNPEAFF,TGTGCCAGCAGCTTAATGGGTAATCCTGAAGCTTTCTTT
TRBJ1-5,-,TRBV6-1,-,CASSAGTPQHF,TGTGCCAGCAGTGCAGGAACGCCCCAGCATTTT
TRBJ2-4,-,TRBV28,-,CASSDIAKNIQYF,TGTGCCAGCAGTGACATAGCCAAAAACATTCAGTACTTC
TRBJ2-4,-,TRBV27,-,CASSRLFGATLAKNIQYF,TGTGCCAGCAGTCGACTTTTCGGGGCCACCCTAGCCAAAAACATTCAGTACTTC
TRBJ1-4,TRBD1,TRBV30,-,CAWSVGTGDEKLFF,TGTGCCTGGAGTGTAGGGACAGGGGATGAAAAACTGTTTTTT
TRBJ2-7,TRBD1,TRBV30,once,CACRDRSYEQYF,TGTGCCTGCCGGGACAGATCCTACGAGCAGTACTTC
TRBJ2-5,-,TRBV5-1,-,CASFRGRFARTEDQETQYF,TGCGCCAGCTTCCGTGGTCGGTTCGCGAGGACCGAAGACCAAGAGACCCAGTACTTC
TRBJ2-3,TRBD2,TRBV7-8,-,CASSRRVLSGSTDTQYF,TGTGCCAGCAGTAGGAGAGTTCTTAGCGGGAGCACAGATACGCAGTATTTT
TRBJ2-5,-,TRBV7-8,-,CASRRQAQETQYF,TGTGCCAGCAGGCGACAGGCCCAAGAGACCCAGTACTTC
TRBJ2-1,TRBD2,TRBV11-1,-,CASSTSASYNEQFF,TGTGCCAGCAGCACTAGCGCAAGCTACAATGAGCAGTTCTTC
TRBJ2-7,TRBD2,TRBV5-1,-,CATGSGLAGGEQYF,TGCGCCACCGGATCCGGACTAGCGGGAGGGGAGCAGTACTTC
TRBJ1-1,TRBD1,TRBV5-1,-,CASSTIQGGTEAFF,TGCGCCAGCAGCACCATACAGGGGGGGACTGAAGCTTTCTTT
TRBJ1-3,TRBD1,TRBV27,-,CASSLRSTGAGNTIYF,TGTGCCAGCAGTCTCCGGTCCACAGGGGCTGGAAACACCATATATTTT
TRBJ2-3,-,TRBV18,once,CASSRQIAADTQYF,TGTGCCAGCTCACGGCAAATCGCGGCAGATACGCAGTATTTT
TRBJ1-3,-,TRBV11-2,-,CASSLLFGEYSGNTIYF,TGTGCCAGCAGCTTACTGTTCGGGGAGTACTCTGGAAACACCATATATTTT
TRBJ1-2,-,TRBV2,-,CASSEKPTHTF,TGTGCCAGCAGTGAAAAGCCCACCCACACCTTC
TRBJ1-2,-,TRBV30,-,CAWSVNGGGYGYTF,TGTGCCTGGAGTGTTAACGGGGGCGGCTATGGCTACACCTTC
TRBJ2-1,-,TRBV12-5,-,CASSRGDRPNEQFF,TGTGCTAGTTCCCGGGGCGACAGACCCAATGAGCAGTTCTTC
TRBJ2-7,-,TRBV5-1,-,CARRLVLGPYEQYF,TGCGCCCGCCGGTTGGTACTGGGGCCCTACGAGCAGTACTTC
TRBJ2-7,-,TRBV28,-,CASSTRHPQYF,TGTGCCAGCAGTACTCGCCACCCCCAGTACTTC
TRBJ1-5,-,TRBV7-9,-,CASSYQVTRDRRDF,TGTGCCAGCAGCTACCAAGTAACCCGGGACCGGAGGGATTTT
TRBJ2-7,TRBD1,TRBV11-2,-,CASSLSRQGAYEQYF,TGTGCCAGCAGCTTATCGAGACAGGGGGCCTACGAGCAGTACTTC
TRBJ1-1,-,TRBV7-9,once,CASSPRLGDTEAFF,TGTGCCAGCAGCCCCAGGCTGGGGGACACTGAAGCTTTCTTT
TRBJ2-7,-,TRBV28,-,CASSPPNNYEQYF,TGTGCCAGCAGTCCTCCGAATAACTACGAGCAGTACTTC